This T cell receptor beta chain stems from a study of radiotherapy plus CTLA-4 blockade in lung cancer. Trimming took 2 bases from V and 7 from J; bases not matched to a gene: 5. The V gene's germline CDR1 is MNHEY and CDR2 SVGAGI. The length of the CDR3 is 14 residues. This table comes from immunoSEQ multiplex PCR, and its TCRdb copy is limited to in-frame clones, with some not included. The sample has about 49,000 clones, roughly four fifths seen once. The sequenced sample was peripheral blood, obtained from a patient treated with radiotherapy plus ipilimumab. The V and J genes are TRBV6-5 and TRBJ1-5; 7 bases match TRBD1. The TCR originated in a human donor with non-small cell lung cancer who had stable disease on radiotherapy plus ipilimumab. Written as DNA, the CDR3 is TGTGCCAGCAGTTACCAAACAGGGGTCCAGCCCCAGCATTTT. Translating gives CASSYQTGVQPQHF.